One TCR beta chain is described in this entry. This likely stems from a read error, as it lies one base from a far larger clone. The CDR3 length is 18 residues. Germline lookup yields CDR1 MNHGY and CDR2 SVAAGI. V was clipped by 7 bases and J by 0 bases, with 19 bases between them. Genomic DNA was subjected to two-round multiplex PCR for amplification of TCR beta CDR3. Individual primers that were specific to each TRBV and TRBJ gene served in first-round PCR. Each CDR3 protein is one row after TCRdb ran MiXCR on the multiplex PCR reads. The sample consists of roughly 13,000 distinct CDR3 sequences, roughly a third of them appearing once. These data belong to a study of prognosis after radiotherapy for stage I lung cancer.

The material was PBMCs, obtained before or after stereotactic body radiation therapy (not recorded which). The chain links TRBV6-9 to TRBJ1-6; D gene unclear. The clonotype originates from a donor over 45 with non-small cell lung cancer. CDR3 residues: CASKGGKGISSYNSPLHF. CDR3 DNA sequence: TGTGCCAGCAAAGGCGGGAAAGGGATAAGCTCCTATAATTCACCCCTCCACTTT.